This T cell receptor (beta chain) was sequenced for a study of OX40 agonist ivuxolimab in advanced cancers. The wider study: Partial responses occurred in Three dose-escalation patients, one with hepatocellular carcinoma and two with cutaneous melanoma.

The CDR3 contains 15 residues. Per the germline V gene, CDR1 is KGHSH and CDR2 is LQKENI. With 4 bases removed from V and 3 bases from J, the gap between germline ends came to 12 bases. About this clone: The antigen remains undetermined.

General observations from the study: CD4+ T cells averaged fewer expanded clones than CD8+ T cells. Clonal expansion by week 6 occurred in CD4+ and CD8+ blood T cells (at 0.1 to 3.0 mg/kg).

Patients were ruled out by autoimmune disease history or systemic immunosuppression. Method: immunoSEQ multiplex PCR; TCRdb's copy keeps in-frame clones and lacks some. Of tens of thousands of clones listed, 89% are singletons. The J gene is TRBJ1-4, the V gene TRBV18; tentative D call: TRBD1 (6 bases). The source is an adult with an advanced solid tumor such as melanoma, head and neck, liver or kidney cancer. The sequencing here drew on CD4+ or CD8+ T cells sorted from blood, taken in a trial of the OX40 agonist ivuxolimab. The CDR3 DNA sequence: TGTGCCAGCTCACGCCTACAGGGTCCTAATGAAAAACTGTTTTTT. Translation gives CASSRLQGPNEKLFF.